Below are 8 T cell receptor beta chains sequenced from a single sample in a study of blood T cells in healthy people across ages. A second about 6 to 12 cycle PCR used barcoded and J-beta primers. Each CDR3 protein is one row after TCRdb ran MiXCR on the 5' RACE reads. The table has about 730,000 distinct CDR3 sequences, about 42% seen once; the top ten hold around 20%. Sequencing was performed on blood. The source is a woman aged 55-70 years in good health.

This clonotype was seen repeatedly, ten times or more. The CDR3 sequence is CASSQGSGVNNEQFF. CDR3 DNA: TGCGCCAGCAGCCAAGGTAGCGGGGTCAACAATGAGCAGTTCTTC. This rearrangement joins TRBV4-1 to TRBJ2-1; 8 bases match TRBD2. Losses at the gene ends were 1 base for V and 5 bases for J; bases not matched to a gene: 4. The CDR3 is 15 residues long. CDR1 is MGHRA, CDR2 YSYEKL, per germline.

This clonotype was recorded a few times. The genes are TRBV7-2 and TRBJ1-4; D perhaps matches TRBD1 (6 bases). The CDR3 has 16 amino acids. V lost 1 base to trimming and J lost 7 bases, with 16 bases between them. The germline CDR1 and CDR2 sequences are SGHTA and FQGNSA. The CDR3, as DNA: TGTGCCAGCAGCTTAGGTCCAGGGGTGGGGGGTGAAAAACTGTTTTTT. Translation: CASSLGPGVGGEKLFF.

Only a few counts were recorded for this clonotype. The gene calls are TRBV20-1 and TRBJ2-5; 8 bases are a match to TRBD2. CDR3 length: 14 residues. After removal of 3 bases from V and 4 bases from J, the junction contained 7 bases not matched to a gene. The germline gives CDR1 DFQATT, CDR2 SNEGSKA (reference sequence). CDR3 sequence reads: CSASYGGASETQYF. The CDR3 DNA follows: TGCAGTGCTAGCTACGGGGGGGCTTCAGAGACCCAGTACTTC.

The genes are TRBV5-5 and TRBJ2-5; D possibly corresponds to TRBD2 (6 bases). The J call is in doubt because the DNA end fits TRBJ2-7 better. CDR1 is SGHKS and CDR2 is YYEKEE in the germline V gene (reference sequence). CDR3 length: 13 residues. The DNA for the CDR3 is TGTGCCAGCAGCGTGTGGGGGGATGGCGAGCAGTACTTC. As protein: CASSVWGDGEQYF.

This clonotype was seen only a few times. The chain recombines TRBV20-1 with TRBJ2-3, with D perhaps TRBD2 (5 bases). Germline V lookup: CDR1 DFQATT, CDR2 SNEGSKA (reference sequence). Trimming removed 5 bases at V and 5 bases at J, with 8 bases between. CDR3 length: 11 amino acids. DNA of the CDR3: TGCAGTGCTTACCGGGGAGATACGCAGTATTTT. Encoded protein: CSAYRGDTQYF.

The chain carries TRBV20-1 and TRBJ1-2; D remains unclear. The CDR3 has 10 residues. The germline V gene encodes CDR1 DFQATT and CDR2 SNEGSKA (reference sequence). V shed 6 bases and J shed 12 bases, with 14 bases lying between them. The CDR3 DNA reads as TGCAGTGCCGAGGCGGGGAACCACACCTTC. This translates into CSAEAGNHTF.

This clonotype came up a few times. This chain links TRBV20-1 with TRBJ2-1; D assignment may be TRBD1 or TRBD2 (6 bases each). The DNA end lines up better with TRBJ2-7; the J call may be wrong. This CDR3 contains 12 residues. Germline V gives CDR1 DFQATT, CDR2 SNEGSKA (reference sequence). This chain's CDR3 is CGGQSSYNEQYF. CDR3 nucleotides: TGCGGGGGGCAGAGCTCCTACAATGAGCAGTACTTC.

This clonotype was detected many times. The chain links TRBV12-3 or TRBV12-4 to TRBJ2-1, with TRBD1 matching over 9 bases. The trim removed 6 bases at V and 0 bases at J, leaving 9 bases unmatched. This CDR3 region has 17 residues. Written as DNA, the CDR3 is TGTGCCAGCAGGCCCTTCCCGGGACAGGGCTCCTACAATGAGCAGTTCTTC. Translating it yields CASRPFPGQGSYNEQFF.